This entry features one T cell receptor beta chain sequence. It has no known antigen specificity. One base away there is no much larger clone; base qualities are not given. This entry comes from a study of blood T cell repertoires in COVID-19 (dated by TCRdb to 2019 to 2021). Background for the entire study: The collaborator samples originated in the United States, Italy and Spain and spanned the acute and convalescent phases of COVID-19. The material from the prospective study consisted of cDNA or gDNA derived from T cells, B-cell-depleted T cells, or PBMCs. Deeply sampled blood TCRbeta repertoires from subjects exposed to, actively infected with, or recovered from COVID-19 were included in the dataset. The repertoires were released in a freely available public database meant as a resource for research on the immune response to SARS-CoV-2. The samples were drawn from the first 160 participants of the ongoing ImmuneRACE study and from 950 to 1,500 subjects provided by 6 global collaborators. The sample metadata nearly always contained a de-identified subject ID, COVID-19 status, age in years and sex. Where available, HLA class I and class II types were obtained from metadata supplied by the sample provider rather than from assay-based typing.

TCRbeta CDR3 regions were amplified from genomic DNA by means of the immunoSEQ Assay, a bias-controlled multiplex PCR. Concerning the study's data processing: The number of nucleated cells in each sample was estimated from the amplification of reference gene primers within the assay. To quantify the absolute abundance of each unique TCRbeta CDR3 rearrangement, sequence reads were collapsed and filtered. For each sample, productive Simpson clonality was calculated by taking the square root of Simpson's diversity index across productive rearrangements. Held by TCRdb, this immuneACCESS table contains in-frame sequences only and omits some clones. Under half of the omission traces to an unresolved V gene where checked; the cause of the rest is unknown. V and J calls and clone size follow that table, whereas D and trimming were derived from the DNA. Across this sample there are roughly 80,000 clones, with roughly four fifths seen only once. Of the sample, 21% falls within the top ten clones.

The germline V gene yields MDHEN for CDR1 and SYDVKM for CDR2. The V end loses 4 bases and the J end loses 5 bases, and a stretch of 14 bases separates them. From the cysteine up to the phenylalanine, the CDR3 has a length of 15 residues. Just the 45-base CDR3 DNA is kept, in frame starting at base 1. Collaborating institutions collected whole blood in K2EDTA tubes following their own protocols. For TCRbeta analysis, collaborators shipped samples in one of three forms: frozen whole blood, isolated PBMCs, or DNA extracted from either of those sample types. General conclusions and limits of the study: The amount of clinical and demographic metadata varied by source and participant and was provided uncurated.

Sequenced material: peripheral blood. This receptor was taken from a human donor in a cohort sampled during active COVID-19. This chain joins TRBV28 to TRBJ1-4; D gene: possibly TRBD1, on 6 matching bases. DNA sequence: TGTGCCAGCAGTTCCCGACAGGAACCCAATGAAAAACTGTTTTTT. Translated, it gives CASSSRQEPNEKLFF.